The rows below give T cell receptor beta chains drawn from one sample of a study of T cell changes during pregnancy in multiple sclerosis. Only in-frame clones appear in the TCRdb table, and some are missing; sequencing was by immunoSEQ multiplex PCR. The sample records 35,000 to 45,000 clones, 75% to 95% being singletons. The specimen comprised CD4+ T cells from peripheral blood mononuclear cells, sampled after pregnancy. These TCRs come from a female donor in good health, enrolled as a control in a pregnancy study. Each CDR3 is given with its conserved first and last residue. D genes are given only for firm matches. Not all rows give a size; the values are once, few, many and, for expanded clones, a class.

CDR3 protein | CDR3 DNA | J gene | D gene | clone size | V gene
CASSVHSPSYGYTF | TGTGCCAGCAGTGTACACAGCCCATCCTATGGCTACACCTTC | TRBJ1-2 | - | once | TRBV6-1
CASEGVVNTEAFF | TGTGCCAGCGAGGGGGTAGTGAACACTGAAGCTTTCTTT | TRBJ1-1 | - | - | TRBV2
CATSRGAVEGYGYTF | TGTGCCACCAGCAGAGGGGCAGTTGAGGGCTATGGCTACACCTTC | TRBJ1-2 | - | - | TRBV15
CASSLDTNSGNTIYF | TGTGCCAGCAGCTTGGACACTAACTCTGGAAACACCATATATTTT | TRBJ1-3 | - | - | TRBV5-5
CSGGTGNTIYF | TGCAGTGGCGGGACGGGAAACACCATATATTTT | TRBJ1-3 | - | - | TRBV20-1
CASSFRDRVAFF | TGTGCCAGCAGTTTCCGGGACAGGGTGGCTTTCTTT | TRBJ1-1 | TRBD1 | - | TRBV6-5
CAWSSTRTSFRMETQYF | TGTGCCTGGAGTTCTACCCGGACTAGTTTCCGAATGGAGACCCAGTACTTC | TRBJ2-5 | TRBD2 | - | TRBV30
CARRGASNQPQHF | TGCGCTCGACGGGGGGCAAGCAATCAGCCCCAGCATTTT | TRBJ1-5 | - | - | TRBV23-1
CASSHDRGYGYTF | TGCGCCAGCAGTCATGACAGGGGATATGGCTACACCTTC | TRBJ1-2 | TRBD1 | - | TRBV10-2
CAWRIVQETQYF | TGTGCCTGGAGAATCGTTCAAGAGACCCAGTACTTC | TRBJ2-5 | - | - | TRBV30
CAWSSMTGGAGYTF | TGTGCCTGGAGTTCTATGACAGGGGGCGCCGGCTACACCTTC | TRBJ1-2 | TRBD1 | - | TRBV30
CASRPQGRYEQYF | TGTGCCAGCAGGCCCCAGGGGAGATACGAGCAGTACTTC | TRBJ2-7 | - | - | TRBV28
CASSFGAGGHEKLFF | TGTGCCAGCAGTTTTGGGGCAGGGGGTCACGAAAAACTGTTTTTT | TRBJ1-4 | TRBD1 | - | TRBV27
CASSLGGRLSNYGYTF | TGTGCCAGCAGCTTGGGAGGTCGACTCTCTAACTATGGCTACACCTTC | TRBJ1-2 | - | few | TRBV5-8
CASSGGTSGKSSYNEQFF | TGTGCCAGCAGCGGCGGGACTAGCGGAAAGAGCTCCTACAATGAGCAGTTCTTC | TRBJ2-1 | TRBD2 | - | TRBV9
CAISDSGQPYEQYF | TGTGCCATCAGTGACTCGGGACAGCCCTACGAGCAGTACTTC | TRBJ2-7 | TRBD1 | - | TRBV10-3
CASSPLRVGTDTQYF | TGTGCCAGCAGTCCCCTGAGGGTCGGCACAGATACGCAGTATTTT | TRBJ2-3 | - | - | TRBV7-8
CASYRVGTEAFF | TGTGCCAGCTACAGGGTCGGCACTGAAGCTTTCTTT | TRBJ1-1 | - | few | TRBV6-6
CATSREYLASGRSEQYF | TGTGCCACCAGCAGAGAGTATTTGGCTAGCGGGAGATCCGAGCAGTACTTC | TRBJ2-7 | TRBD2 | - | TRBV15
CASSPDASGQETQYF | TGTGCCAGCTCACCGGATGCTAGCGGGCAAGAGACCCAGTACTTC | TRBJ2-5 | TRBD2 | - | TRBV18
CASSLAQRGATDTQYF | TGCGCCAGCAGCTTGGCACAGCGGGGGGCCACAGATACGCAGTATTTT | TRBJ2-3 | TRBD2 | - | TRBV5-1
CASSSLSDTQYF | TGTGCCAGCAGCTCCCTATCAGATACGCAGTATTTT | TRBJ2-3 | - | - | TRBV11-2
CAISNREGIAGNTIYF | TGTGCCATCAGTAACAGGGAGGGGATAGCGGGAAACACCATATATTTT | TRBJ1-3 | - | - | TRBV10-3
CASSLGGRTGGYEQYF | TGTGCCAGCAGCTTAGGTGGGCGGACAGGGGGCTACGAGCAGTACTTC | TRBJ2-7 | TRBD1 | - | TRBV7-2
CASSYRGENYGYTF | TGTGCCAGCAGTTACAGGGGGGAAAACTATGGCTACACCTTC | TRBJ1-2 | TRBD1 | - | TRBV28
CASSRPGGPEAFF | TGTGCCAGCAGCCGCCCAGGGGGGCCTGAAGCTTTCTTT | TRBJ1-1 | TRBD1 | once | TRBV13
CASSIAFSGSYNEQFF | TGTGCCAGTAGTATAGCATTTAGCGGTTCCTACAATGAGCAGTTCTTC | TRBJ2-1 | - | - | TRBV19
CASSLAHGGPYEQYF | TGTGCCAGCAGCTTGGCCCACGGGGGGCCGTACGAGCAGTACTTC | TRBJ2-7 | - | - | TRBV5-5
CASRPITGGNTGELFF | TGTGCCAGTAGGCCAATCACAGGGGGGAACACCGGGGAGCTGTTTTTT | TRBJ2-2 | TRBD1 | - | TRBV19
CAISESPGGATNEKLFF | TGTGCCATCAGTGAGTCTCCGGGGGGGGCAACTAATGAAAAACTGTTTTTT | TRBJ1-4 | - | - | TRBV10-3
CASSMGAANTEAFF | TGTGCCAGTAGTATGGGGGCCGCGAACACTGAAGCTTTCTTT | TRBJ1-1 | - | once | TRBV19
CASSIGPIEGYGYTF | TGTGCCAGTAGTATAGGCCCGATAGAGGGCTATGGCTACACCTTC | TRBJ1-2 | - | few | TRBV19
CASSQVRDSEIGEQYF | TGTGCCAGCAGCCAGGTTCGGGACAGTGAGATCGGCGAGCAGTACTTC | TRBJ2-7 | TRBD1 | - | TRBV4-2
CASSLGANYEQYF | TGTGCCAGCAGCTTGGGGGCAAACTACGAGCAGTACTTC | TRBJ2-7 | - | - | TRBV5-4
CASSRAGGPDNEQFF | TGTGCCAGCAGTAGAGCGGGGGGCCCAGACAATGAGCAGTTCTTC | TRBJ2-1 | TRBD2 | - | TRBV28
CASSMGQGGNSPLHF | TGTGCCAGCAGTATGGGACAGGGTGGAAATTCACCCCTCCACTTT | TRBJ1-6 | TRBD1 | - | TRBV27
CASRSTETQQHF | TGTGCCAGCAGATCAACAGAAACGCAACAGCATTTT | TRBJ1-5 | - | few | TRBV2
CASSKTTGGTEAFF | TGTGCCAGCAGCAAGACAACAGGGGGCACTGAAGCTTTCTTT | TRBJ1-1 | TRBD1 | - | TRBV7-9
CASSELAGGLLKETQYF | TGTGCCAGCAGTGAACTAGCGGGGGGACTCTTAAAAGAGACCCAGTACTTC | TRBJ2-5 | TRBD2 | - | TRBV2
CASSFTGEKLFF | TGTGCCAGCAGCTTTACAGGGGAAAAACTGTTTTTT | TRBJ1-4 | - | - | TRBV7-6
CASSVDIAGGRDEQFF | TGTGCCAGCAGCGTAGACATAGCGGGGGGAAGGGATGAGCAGTTCTTC | TRBJ2-1 | TRBD2 | - | TRBV9
CASSPPTANTDTQYF | TGTGCCAGCTCACCACCGACAGCGAACACAGATACGCAGTATTTT | TRBJ2-3 | - | - | TRBV18
CASSFQRRTGGNLQPQHF | TGTGCCAGCAGTTTTCAGAGAAGGACAGGGGGAAATCTACAGCCCCAGCATTTT | TRBJ1-5 | TRBD1 | - | TRBV28
CASSQDLTGTKSDTQYF | TGCGCCAGCAGCCAAGATCTAACAGGGACAAAATCAGATACGCAGTATTTT | TRBJ2-3 | - | - | TRBV4-3
CASSPSTVGYTF | TGTGCCAGCAGCCCGTCGACAGTAGGCTACACCTTC | TRBJ1-2 | - | - | TRBV11-2
CASSLILAGGGEQFF | TGTGCCAGCAGCTTGATACTAGCGGGAGGGGGTGAGCAGTTCTTC | TRBJ2-1 | TRBD2 | - | TRBV5-4
CASSLAGTAAVKLFF | TGTGCCAGCAGCTTAGCTGGGACAGCCGCGGTGAAACTGTTTTTT | TRBJ1-4 | TRBD1 | - | TRBV7-6
CASSSRQGAYYGYTF | TGCGCCAGCAGCTCCCGACAGGGGGCCTACTATGGCTACACCTTC | TRBJ1-2 | TRBD1 | - | TRBV5-1
CASQDGVNTEAFF | TGCGCCAGCCAGGACGGGGTGAACACTGAAGCTTTCTTT | TRBJ1-1 | - | - | TRBV5-1
CASRGRTGGWSNTEAFF | TGTGCCAGCAGAGGTAGGACAGGGGGCTGGAGCAACACTGAAGCTTTCTTT | TRBJ1-1 | TRBD1 | - | TRBV27
CASSGEGTSRLYEQYF | TGCGCCAGCAGTGGAGAGGGGACTAGCAGGCTCTACGAGCAGTACTTC | TRBJ2-7 | TRBD2 | - | TRBV10-2
CASSYASSFSTDTQYF | TGTGCCAGCAGTTATGCTAGCTCCTTTAGCACAGATACGCAGTATTTT | TRBJ2-3 | - | - | TRBV6-5
CASSTSGQGIYNEQFF | TGTGCCAGTAGTACAAGCGGACAGGGTATCTACAATGAGCAGTTCTTC | TRBJ2-1 | TRBD1 | - | TRBV19
CASSLVGGSGTEAFF | TGCGCCAGCAGCTTGGTTGGAGGGTCGGGCACTGAAGCTTTCTTT | TRBJ1-1 | - | once | TRBV5-1
CASSQDPLAGGEQYF | TGTGCCAGCAGCCAAGACCCACTAGCGGGAGGCGAGCAGTACTTC | TRBJ2-7 | TRBD2 | - | TRBV4-2
CASSEGSGPYEQYF | TGTGCCAGCAGTGAAGGTAGCGGCCCTTACGAGCAGTACTTC | TRBJ2-7 | - | few | TRBV6-1
CASTRSGQGLSGNTIYF | TGTGCCAGCACCCGATCGGGACAGGGACTCTCTGGAAACACCATATATTTT | TRBJ1-3 | TRBD1 | - | TRBV28
CASSETSGGSYEQYF | TGTGCCAGCAGCGAGACTAGCGGAGGCTCCTACGAGCAGTACTTC | TRBJ2-7 | TRBD2 | - | TRBV27
CASSSRTGQADTQYF | TGTGCCAGCAGTTCAAGGACAGGGCAGGCAGATACGCAGTATTTT | TRBJ2-3 | TRBD1 | once | TRBV27